Listed here is a single T cell receptor beta chain. What it binds is not known. The data belong to a study of tissue T cells after allogeneic stem cell transplantation. Assay used: immunoSEQ multiplex PCR; TCRdb lists only in-frame clones, some missing. This sample carries approximately 1,300 clones, under 75% of them seen once, and the ten largest clones take about 34%. This research-autopsy study prospectively enrolled adult allogeneic hematopoietic cell transplant recipients with steroid-refractory graft-versus-host disease. Study findings and constraints: Few T cell clones were shared across patients, but motif clusters showed tissue-specific shared signatures. Tissue-detected TCR repertoire was only partly captured by blood and spleen T cells. TCR repertoires tracked anatomic similarity, regardless of disease or transplant status.

Sequenced here: bone marrow, sampled at autopsy. The receptor was isolated from a male patient older than 55 with steroid-refractory graft-versus-host disease after an allogeneic stem cell transplant. Some T cells may have come from the graft donor.

Written as DNA, the CDR3 is TGTGCCAGCAGCAAGGGGATAGGGGAACTGTTTTTT. Protein: CASSKGIGELFF. The chain recombines TRBV21-1 with TRBJ1-4; TRBD1 is the table's D call, not checked against the DNA. TRBV21-1 is given as a pseudogene. The CDR3 is 12 amino acids.